Listed here are 7 T cell receptor beta chains from one sample, sequenced in a study of blood T cell repertoires in COVID-19. Some clones are missing from TCRdb's copy, which holds only in-frame ones; the method was immunoSEQ multiplex PCR. The sample lists 150,000 to 200,000 clones, around 73% occurring once. Sequenced input: PBMCs or T cells enriched from blood (not recorded which). Every receptor here comes from a woman between 45 and 60 years old who had recovered from COVID-19.

V gene TRBV9 combines with J gene TRBJ2-3; TRBD2 might be the D (6 bases). Trimming shortened V by 2 bases and J by 2 bases, and 15 bases separated the two germline ends. Germline CDR1 is SGDLS and CDR2 is YYNGEE. The CDR3 loop spans 16 amino acids. DNA for the CDR3: TGTGCCAGCAGCGTGGGCAATAGCGGAGCCACAGATACGCAGTATTTT. This encodes CASSVGNSGATDTQYF.

The chain recombines TRBV30 with TRBJ1-6; D not resolved. Trimming took off 4 bases at V and 0 bases at J, with 10 bases between the two ends. CDR3 length equals 15 residues. CDR1 and CDR2 (germline): GTSNPN, SVGIG (reference sequence). CDR3 in DNA: TGTGCCTGGAAGAGGGTAGGCTCCTATAATTCACCCCTCCACTTT. It codes for CAWKRVGSYNSPLHF.

This clone has a count of ten or more. The chain recombines TRBV11-1 with TRBJ2-6; D perhaps matches TRBD1 (6 bases). V was clipped by 5 bases and J by 0 bases, with 11 bases between them. This CDR3 is 16 amino acids long. From germline, CDR1 is SGHAT and CDR2 FQDESV (reference sequence). CDR3 sequence: CASSDGQNSGANVLTF. CDR3 DNA: TGTGCCAGCAGCGATGGACAGAACTCTGGGGCCAACGTCCTGACTTTC.

This chain connects TRBV20-1 to TRBJ2-7; 14 positions match TRBD2. The germline V gene has CDR1 DFQATT and CDR2 SNEGSKA (reference sequence). Losses at the gene ends were 3 bases for V and 3 bases for J; bases not matched to a gene: 7. This CDR3 has 16 amino acids. CDR3 loop: CSASGLAGGSYYEQYF. The CDR3 DNA follows: TGCAGTGCTAGTGGACTAGCGGGGGGATCTTACTACGAGCAGTACTTC.

The rearrangement joins TRBV28 to TRBJ1-3; 7 nucleotides line up with TRBD1. There are 15 residues in the CDR3. Germline CDR1 MDHEN, CDR2 SYDVKM. V lost 6 bases to trimming and J lost 0 bases; unmatched junction nucleotides: 5. This chain's CDR3 is CASSLDRASGNTIYF. DNA for the CDR3: TGTGCCAGCAGCTTAGACAGGGCCTCTGGAAACACCATATATTTT.

The gene calls are TRBV7-3 and TRBJ2-3, with 7 bases fitting TRBD2. This CDR3 region has 13 residues. Germline loops: CDR1 SGHTA, CDR2 FQGTGA. J lost 3 bases, V lost 7 bases, and 4 bases had no gene match. The CDR3 bases are TGTGCCAGCACCCTGGGGGGGACAGATACGCAGTATTTT. This gives the protein CASTLGGTDTQYF.

This clone was counted a few times. The chain is built from TRBV6-2 or TRBV6-3 and TRBJ2-2, with 9 bases identical to TRBD2. CDR1 and CDR2 from the germline V gene are MNHEY and SVGEGT. V lost 6 bases, J lost 1 base, and 3 bases stayed unmatched. The CDR3 length is 15 residues. The DNA of the CDR3 is TGTGCCAGCAGCAAGACTAGCGGGAACACCGGGGAGCTGTTTTTT. The encoded protein is CASSKTSGNTGELFF.